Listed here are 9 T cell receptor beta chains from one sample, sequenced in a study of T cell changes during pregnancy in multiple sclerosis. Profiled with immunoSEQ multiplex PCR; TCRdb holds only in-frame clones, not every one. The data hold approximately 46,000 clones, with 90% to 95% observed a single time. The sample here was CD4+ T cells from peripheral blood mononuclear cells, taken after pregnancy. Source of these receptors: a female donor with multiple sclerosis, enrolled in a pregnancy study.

CDR3 protein: CASSLAVASGRYETQYF. The CDR3 region has the DNA TGTGCCAGCAGCTTGGCCGTCGCTAGCGGGAGATATGAGACCCAGTACTTC. V and J are TRBV5-4 and TRBJ2-5; 10 nucleotides align to TRBD2. V was clipped by 0 bases and J by 5 bases; unmatched bases: 10. The V gene's germline CDR1 is SGHNT and CDR2 YYREEE (reference sequence). The length of the CDR3 is 17 residues.

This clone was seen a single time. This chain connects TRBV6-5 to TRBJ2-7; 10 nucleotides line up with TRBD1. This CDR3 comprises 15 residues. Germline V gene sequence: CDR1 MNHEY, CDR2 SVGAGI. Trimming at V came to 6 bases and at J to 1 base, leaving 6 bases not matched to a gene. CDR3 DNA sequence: TGTGCCAGCAGGGCTCGGGACAGGGGATCCTACGAGCAGTACTTC. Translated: CASRARDRGSYEQYF.

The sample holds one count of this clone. In DNA form, the CDR3 reads TGTGCCAGCAGCTTGCGACTAGCCGGGGAGCTGTTTTTT. It is translated as CASSLRLAGELFF. This chain connects TRBV5-5 to TRBJ2-2; perhaps TRBD2 as D (6 bases). The CDR3 spans 13 residues. Germline CDR1 and CDR2: SGHKS and YYEKEE (reference sequence). Trimming took 1 base from V and 6 from J, leaving 7 bases between them.

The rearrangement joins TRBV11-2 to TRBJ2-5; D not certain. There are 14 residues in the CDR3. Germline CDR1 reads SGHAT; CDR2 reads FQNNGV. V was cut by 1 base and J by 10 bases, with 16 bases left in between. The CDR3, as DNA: TGTGCCAGCAGCTTAGTGGATCGGTCAGCGAGCCAGTACTTC. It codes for CASSLVDRSASQYF.

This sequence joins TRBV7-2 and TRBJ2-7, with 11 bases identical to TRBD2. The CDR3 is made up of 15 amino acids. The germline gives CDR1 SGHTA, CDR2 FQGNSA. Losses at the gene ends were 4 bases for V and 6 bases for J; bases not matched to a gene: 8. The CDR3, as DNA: TGTGCCAGCAGCTGGGTGGAGCTAGCGGGAGGCGAGCAGTACTTC. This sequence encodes CASSWVELAGGEQYF.

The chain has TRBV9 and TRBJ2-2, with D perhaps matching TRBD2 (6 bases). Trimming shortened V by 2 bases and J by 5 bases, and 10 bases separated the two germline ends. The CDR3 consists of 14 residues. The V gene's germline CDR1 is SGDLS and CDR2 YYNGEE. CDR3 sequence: CASSVRRGTGELFF. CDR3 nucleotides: TGTGCCAGCAGCGTGAGGCGGGGTACCGGGGAGCTGTTTTTT.

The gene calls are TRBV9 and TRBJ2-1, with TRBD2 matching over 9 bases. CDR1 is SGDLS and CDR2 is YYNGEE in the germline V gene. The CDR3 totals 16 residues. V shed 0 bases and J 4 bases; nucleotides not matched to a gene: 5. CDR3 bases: TGTGCCAGCAGCGTAGGTTCTGCGGGAGGGTACAATGAGCAGTTCTTC. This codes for CASSVGSAGGYNEQFF.

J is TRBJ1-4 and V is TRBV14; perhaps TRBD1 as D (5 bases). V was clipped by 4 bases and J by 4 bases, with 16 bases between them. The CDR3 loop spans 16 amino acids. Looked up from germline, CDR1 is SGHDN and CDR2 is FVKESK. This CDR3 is CASSLIDSPFNEKLFF. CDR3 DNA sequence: TGTGCCAGCAGCCTAATCGACAGTCCATTTAATGAAAAACTGTTTTTT.

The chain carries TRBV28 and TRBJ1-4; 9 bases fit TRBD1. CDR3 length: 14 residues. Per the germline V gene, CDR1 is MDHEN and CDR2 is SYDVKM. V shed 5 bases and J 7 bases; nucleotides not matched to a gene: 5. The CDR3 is CASSGTGMGEKLFF. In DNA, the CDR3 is TGTGCCAGCAGTGGGACAGGGATGGGTGAAAAACTGTTTTTT.